The rows below give T cell receptor beta chains drawn from one sample of a study of cytomegalovirus exposure and HLA in healthy donors. Sequencing used immunoSEQ multiplex PCR; TCRdb keeps in-frame clones, though not all of them. The sample lists about 200,000 clones; over 80% were seen once. The sequenced material came from PBMCs. Receptors were obtained from a boy aged 2 to 10 in good health and CMV-seronegative. Each CDR3 is given with its conserved first and last residue. Fields, in order: V gene, D gene, CDR3 protein. The D gene is left open where the match is weak.

V gene: TRBV11-3
D gene: .
CDR3 protein: CASSLDRGTGELFF

V gene: TRBV6-5
D gene: .
CDR3 protein: CATRRGDEQFF

V gene: TRBV27
D gene: .
CDR3 protein: CASSFSAGHYGYTF

V gene: TRBV9
D gene: TRBD2
CDR3 protein: CASSVAKTSGGDYLYNEQFF

V gene: TRBV5-1
D gene: TRBD2
CDR3 protein: CASSPTSQSSYEQYF

V gene: TRBV4-1
D gene: .
CDR3 protein: CASSQDGGLGQPQHF

V gene: TRBV27
D gene: .
CDR3 protein: CATHHREGGGYTF

V gene: TRBV6-5
D gene: .
CDR3 protein: CASTLPGVDEQYF

V gene: TRBV19
D gene: .
CDR3 protein: CASSSTGTSNQPQHF

V gene: TRBV30
D gene: TRBD1
CDR3 protein: CAWSMDRGDGYTF

V gene: TRBV2
D gene: .
CDR3 protein: CASSGGEGNSPLHF

V gene: TRBV25-1
D gene: TRBD2
CDR3 protein: CASSASGGTYNEQFF

V gene: TRBV2
D gene: .
CDR3 protein: CASSEGGAYNEQFF

V gene: TRBV7-8
D gene: TRBD1
CDR3 protein: CASSPTGTGWSGANVLTF

V gene: TRBV25-1
D gene: .
CDR3 protein: CASSEYQDRRAFF

V gene: TRBV6-1
D gene: TRBD1
CDR3 protein: CASSSGGYFNYGYTF

V gene: TRBV6-4
D gene: TRBD1
CDR3 protein: CASSFNSGQGYNEQFF

V gene: TRBV6-1
D gene: .
CDR3 protein: CASSLAEQYEQYF

V gene: TRBV10-2
D gene: .
CDR3 protein: CASSELTLDEQFF

V gene: TRBV30
D gene: TRBD1
CDR3 protein: CAWRRTGGAYTEAFF

V gene: TRBV10-3
D gene: .
CDR3 protein: CATLGGKGTEAFF

V gene: TRBV25-1
D gene: TRBD1
CDR3 protein: CASSERRDRDFEQYF

V gene: TRBV6-6
D gene: TRBD2
CDR3 protein: CASSRLAGGWNEQFF

V gene: TRBV7-7
D gene: .
CDR3 protein: CASSAVRLGDEKLFF

V gene: TRBV29-1
D gene: .
CDR3 protein: CSTGTQETQYF

V gene: TRBV19
D gene: TRBD2
CDR3 protein: CASMRGTYNEQFF

V gene: TRBV20-1
D gene: .
CDR3 protein: CSARGVDTQYF

V gene: TRBV6-5
D gene: .
CDR3 protein: CASSPQTQPRGQFF

V gene: TRBV30
D gene: .
CDR3 protein: CAWSVVGPSYEQYF

V gene: TRBV5-1
D gene: .
CDR3 protein: CASSLRSVGHSVYGYTF

V gene: TRBV6-5
D gene: .
CDR3 protein: CASSYWRTNEKLFF

V gene: TRBV10-1
D gene: TRBD1
CDR3 protein: CANELRQGRNSPLHF

V gene: TRBV7-9
D gene: .
CDR3 protein: CASSLNQGMNTEAFF

V gene: TRBV27
D gene: TRBD2
CDR3 protein: CASRHLAGGTDTQYF

V gene: TRBV25-1
D gene: TRBD1
CDR3 protein: CASSELDRGQSSYEQYF

V gene: TRBV6-1
D gene: TRBD1
CDR3 protein: CASSEAPRQGNNEQFF

V gene: TRBV18
D gene: TRBD2
CDR3 protein: CASSPRGSGSPGETQYF

V gene: TRBV27
D gene: .
CDR3 protein: CASSFFIQPENTEAFF

V gene: TRBV5-6
D gene: .
CDR3 protein: CASSLKAVGSYEQYF

V gene: TRBV5-1
D gene: TRBD2
CDR3 protein: CASRELASLQETQYF

V gene: TRBV28
D gene: .
CDR3 protein: CASSSDGSVFF

V gene: TRBV7-9
D gene: TRBD1
CDR3 protein: CASSRTGGSYEQYF

V gene: TRBV27
D gene: .
CDR3 protein: CASSHSGPEPSWGYTF

V gene: TRBV5-1
D gene: .
CDR3 protein: CASSLDSNYGYTF

V gene: TRBV30
D gene: .
CDR3 protein: CAWSRLLDYTF

V gene: TRBV5-4
D gene: .
CDR3 protein: CASSHRQEETQYF

V gene: TRBV4-2
D gene: TRBD1
CDR3 protein: CASSLSGQGNTEAFF

V gene: TRBV5-6
D gene: .
CDR3 protein: CASSSGSQAAQYF

V gene: TRBV5-5
D gene: TRBD1
CDR3 protein: CASSFGQGLAYEQYF